Following are 7 T cell receptor beta chains from one sample sequenced in a study of siplizumab effects on memory and regulatory T cells. Repertoires were generated with immunoSEQ multiplex PCR, while TCRdb's copy carries only in-frame clones and drops some. The repertoire holds fewer than 70,000 clones, with 80% to 90% as singletons. Sequencing was carried out using Tregs sorted from blood. These receptors were taken from a human donor in good health.

The chain has TRBV30 and TRBJ1-5; D not resolved. Germline V gives CDR1 GTSNPN, CDR2 SVGIG (reference sequence). V dropped 3 bases and J dropped 2 bases, with 8 bases sitting between them. CDR3 size: 13 residues. The CDR3 loop is CAWSGRRNQPQHF. The CDR3 DNA sequence: TGTGCCTGGAGCGGGAGACGCAATCAGCCCCAGCATTTT.

This chain uses TRBV4-1 with TRBJ1-2; 12 bases align to TRBD1. From germline, CDR1 is MGHRA and CDR2 YSYEKL. V trimming: 0 bases; J trimming: 7 bases; junction bases outside the gene matches: 9. This CDR3 is built from 17 residues. CDR3 loop: CASSQEGGDRGRTGYTF. The CDR3 nucleotides read TGCGCCAGCAGCCAAGAAGGTGGGGACAGGGGGCGGACTGGCTACACCTTC.

By share of the sample, this clone is medium-sized. The chain has TRBV10-1 and TRBJ2-2; D may be TRBD1 or TRBD2 (5 bases each). The V and J ends lost 11 bases and 0 bases respectively, with 19 bases between them. The CDR3 runs to 16 residues. Germline CDR1 and CDR2: WNHNN and SYGVQD (reference sequence). The CDR3 reads CAGRPRDLTNTGELFF. The CDR3 nucleotides are TGCGCCGGCCGGCCTCGGGACCTGACGAACACCGGGGAGCTGTTTTTT.

This clone has just a few counts. The chain joins TRBV19 to TRBJ2-5; 7 bases match TRBD2. The CDR3 totals 14 residues. J lost 4 bases, V lost 5 bases, and 7 bases had no gene match. Germline V CDR1 and CDR2: LNHDA, SQIVND (reference sequence). The CDR3 loop reads CASSPGGAPETQYF. The CDR3 DNA reads as TGTGCCAGTAGTCCGGGGGGAGCCCCAGAGACCCAGTACTTC.

The V and J genes are TRBV2 and TRBJ2-7; D is possibly TRBD2 (5 bases). CDR1 is SNHLY and CDR2 is FYNNEI in the germline V gene. The CDR3 has 14 residues. Trimming pared 4 bases from V and 4 bases from J, leaving 14 bases between. CDR3 amino acids: CASSAPTGVYEQYF. As DNA, the CDR3 is TGTGCCAGCAGTGCTCCAACCGGGGTTTACGAGCAGTACTTC.

The CDR3 region is CASSPRAGPMAGQETQYF. The CDR3 DNA follows: TGTGCCAGCTCACCACGGGCGGGGCCGATGGCGGGGCAAGAGACCCAGTACTTC. The chain links TRBV18 to TRBJ2-5; a weak D match, TRBD2 (6 bases). From germline, CDR1 is KGHSH and CDR2 LQKENI. This CDR3 region has 18 residues. Deletions cut 1 base from V and 2 bases from J, with 20 bases between.

The genes are TRBV10-3 and TRBJ2-3; 8 bases are shared with TRBD2. Trimming cost V 6 bases and J 2 bases; bases outside gene matches: 10. CDR1 and CDR2 (germline): ENHRY, SYGVKD. The CDR3 contains 16 residues. DNA for the CDR3: TGTGCCATCAGAACCGGGACTAGGAGTGACACAGATACGCAGTATTTT. It translates to CAIRTGTRSDTDTQYF.